The clone carrying this T cell receptor (beta chain) occurred once. Germline V lookup: CDR1 SNHLY, CDR2 FYNNEI. Germline trimming cut 6 bases from V and 9 bases from J; bases unmatched to any gene: 15. CDR3 length: 15 amino acids. The data originate from a study of siplizumab effects on memory and regulatory T cells. Some 97,000 TCR templates underwent assay in every sample. Using immunoSEQ multiplex PCR, the repertoire was profiled, and TCRdb retains in-frame clones only, with some absent. Of about 57,000 clones in the sample, approximately 82% were seen once. The receptor was isolated from a human donor in good health. Sequences were obtained from memory CD4+ T cells sorted from blood. The rearrangement uses TRBV2 and TRBJ2-7, with 9 bases lining up with TRBD1. The CDR3 protein is CASSILLDRGVGQYF. The CDR3 DNA sequence: TGTGCCAGCAGCATCCTTTTGGACAGGGGTGTCGGGCAGTACTTC. Full variable domain (remainder filled in from reference TRBV2 and TRBJ2-7): EPEVTQTPSHQVTQMGQEVILRCVPISNHLYFYWYRQILGQKVEFLVSFYNNEISEKSEIFDDQFSVERPDGSNFTLKIRSTKLEDSAMYFCASSILLDRGVGQYFGPGTRLTVT.